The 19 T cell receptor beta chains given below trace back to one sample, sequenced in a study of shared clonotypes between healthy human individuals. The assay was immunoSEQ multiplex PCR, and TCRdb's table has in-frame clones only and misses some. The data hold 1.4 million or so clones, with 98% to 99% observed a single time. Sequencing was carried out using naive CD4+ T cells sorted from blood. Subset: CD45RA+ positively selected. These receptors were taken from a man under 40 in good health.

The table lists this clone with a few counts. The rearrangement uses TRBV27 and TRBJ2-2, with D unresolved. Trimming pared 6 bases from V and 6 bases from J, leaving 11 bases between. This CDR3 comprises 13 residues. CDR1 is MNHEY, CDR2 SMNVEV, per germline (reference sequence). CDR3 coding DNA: TGTGCCAGCAGCCCGATTCTTGCCGGGGAGCTGTTTTTT. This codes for CASSPILAGELFF.

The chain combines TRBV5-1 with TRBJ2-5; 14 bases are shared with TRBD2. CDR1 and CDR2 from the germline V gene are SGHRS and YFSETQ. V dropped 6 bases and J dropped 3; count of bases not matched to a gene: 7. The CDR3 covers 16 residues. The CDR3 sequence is CASTTSGRAWEETQYF. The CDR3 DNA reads TGCGCCAGCACGACTAGCGGGAGGGCTTGGGAAGAGACCCAGTACTTC.

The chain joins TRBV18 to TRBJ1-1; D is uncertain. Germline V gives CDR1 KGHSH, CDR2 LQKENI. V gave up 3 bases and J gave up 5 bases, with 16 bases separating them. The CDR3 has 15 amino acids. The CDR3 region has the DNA TGTGCCAGCTCACCCGGTCAAATGGGTACTACTGAAGCTTTCTTT. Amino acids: CASSPGQMGTTEAFF.

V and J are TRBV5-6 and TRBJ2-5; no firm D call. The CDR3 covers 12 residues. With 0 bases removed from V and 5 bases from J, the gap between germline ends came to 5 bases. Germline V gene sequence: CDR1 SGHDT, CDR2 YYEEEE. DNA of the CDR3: TGTGCCAGCAGCTTGGAAGCTGAGACCCAGTACTTC. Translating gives CASSLEAETQYF. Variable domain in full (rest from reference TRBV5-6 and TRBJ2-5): DAGVTQSPTHLIKTRGQQVTLRCSPKSGHDTVSWYQQALGQGPQFIFQYYEEEERQRGNFPDRFSGHQFPNYSSELNVNALLLGDSALYLCASSLEAETQYFGPGTRLLVL.

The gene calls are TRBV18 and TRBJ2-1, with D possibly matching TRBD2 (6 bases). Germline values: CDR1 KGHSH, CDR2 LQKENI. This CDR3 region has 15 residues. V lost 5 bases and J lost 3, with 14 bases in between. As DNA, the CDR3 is TGTGCCAGCTCATCCGGGGTGGACTACTACAATGAGCAGTTCTTC. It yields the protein CASSSGVDYYNEQFF.

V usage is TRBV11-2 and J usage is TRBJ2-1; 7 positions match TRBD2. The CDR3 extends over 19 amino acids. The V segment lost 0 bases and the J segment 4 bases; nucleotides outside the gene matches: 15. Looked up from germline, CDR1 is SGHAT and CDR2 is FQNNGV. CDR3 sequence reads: CASSLDLPLLAGAYNEQFF. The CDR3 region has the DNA TGTGCCAGCAGCTTAGATCTTCCTCTACTGGCGGGAGCATACAATGAGCAGTTCTTC.

CDR3 sequence reads: CASSWDHNQPQHF. The CDR3 nucleotides are TGTGCCAGCAGTTGGGACCACAATCAGCCCCAGCATTTT. The rearrangement uses TRBV11-2 and TRBJ1-5; D perhaps matches TRBD1 (5 bases). Germline values: CDR1 SGHAT, CDR2 FQNNGV. The CDR3 extends over 13 amino acids. V was trimmed by 6 bases and J by 3 bases, leaving 9 bases between them.

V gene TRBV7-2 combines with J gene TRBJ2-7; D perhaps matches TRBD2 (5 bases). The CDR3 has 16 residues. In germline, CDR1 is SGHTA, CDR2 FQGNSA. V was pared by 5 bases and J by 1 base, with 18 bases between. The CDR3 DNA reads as TGTGCCAGCAGCAATCCGGGGTCTACCTTATCCTACGAGCAGTACTTC. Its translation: CASSNPGSTLSYEQYF.

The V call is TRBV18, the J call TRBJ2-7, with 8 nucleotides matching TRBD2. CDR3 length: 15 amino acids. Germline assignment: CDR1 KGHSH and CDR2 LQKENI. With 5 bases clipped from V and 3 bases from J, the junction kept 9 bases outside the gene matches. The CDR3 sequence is CASSSNAGGGYEQYF. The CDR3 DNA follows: TGTGCCAGCTCATCAAACGCGGGAGGTGGCTACGAGCAGTACTTC.

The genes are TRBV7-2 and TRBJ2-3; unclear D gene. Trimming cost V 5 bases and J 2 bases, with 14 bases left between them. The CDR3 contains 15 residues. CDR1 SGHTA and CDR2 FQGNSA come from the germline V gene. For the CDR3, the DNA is TGTGCCAGCAGCGTAACCGGGTTACACACAGATACGCAGTATTTT. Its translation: CASSVTGLHTDTQYF.

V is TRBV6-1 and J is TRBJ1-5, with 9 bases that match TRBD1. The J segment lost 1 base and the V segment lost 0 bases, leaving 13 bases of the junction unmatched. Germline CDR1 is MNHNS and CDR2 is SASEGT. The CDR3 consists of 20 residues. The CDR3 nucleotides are TGTGCCAGCAGTGAAGCGCTGGAGGACAGGGGATTTATAAGCAATCAGCCCCAGCATTTT. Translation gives CASSEALEDRGFISNQPQHF.

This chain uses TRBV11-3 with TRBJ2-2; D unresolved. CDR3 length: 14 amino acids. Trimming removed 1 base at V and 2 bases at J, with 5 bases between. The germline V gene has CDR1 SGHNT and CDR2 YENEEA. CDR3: CASSLGFNTGELFF. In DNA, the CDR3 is TGTGCCAGCAGCTTAGGATTTAACACCGGGGAGCTGTTTTTT.

Here the CDR3 DNA reads TGTGCCAGTAGTACAGGGGGCGCGGGAGAGACCCAGTACTTC. Translation gives CASSTGGAGETQYF. The rearrangement uses TRBV19 and TRBJ2-5; 8 nucleotides match TRBD1. This CDR3 is 14 amino acids long. Per germline, CDR1 LNHDA and CDR2 SQIVND (reference sequence). The ends lost 4 bases at V and 4 bases at J; junction bases unmatched: 5.

CDR3 loop: CASSLGGSETQYF. The CDR3 DNA is TGTGCCAGCAGCTTAGGAGGAAGTGAGACCCAGTACTTC. The rearrangement uses TRBV11-3 and TRBJ2-5; D call uncertain. There are 13 residues in the CDR3. Looked up from germline, CDR1 is SGHNT and CDR2 is YENEEA. Trimming pared 1 base from V and 5 bases from J, leaving 8 bases between.

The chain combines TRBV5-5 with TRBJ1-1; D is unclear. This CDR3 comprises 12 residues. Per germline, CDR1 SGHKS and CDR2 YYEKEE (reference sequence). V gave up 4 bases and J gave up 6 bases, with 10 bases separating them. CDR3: CASSQGYAEAFF. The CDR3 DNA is TGTGCCAGCAGCCAAGGGTATGCTGAAGCTTTCTTT.

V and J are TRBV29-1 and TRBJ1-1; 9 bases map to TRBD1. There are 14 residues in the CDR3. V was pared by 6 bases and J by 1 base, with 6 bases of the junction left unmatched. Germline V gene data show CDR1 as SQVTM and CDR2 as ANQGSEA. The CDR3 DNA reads TGCAGCGTCCCCGGACAGGGGCAGAACACTGAAGCTTTCTTT. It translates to CSVPGQGQNTEAFF.

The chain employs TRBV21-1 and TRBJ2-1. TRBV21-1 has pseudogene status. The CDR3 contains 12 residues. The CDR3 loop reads CASSKGGNEQFF. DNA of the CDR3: TGTGCCAGCAGTAAAGGTGGCAATGAGCAGTTCTTC.

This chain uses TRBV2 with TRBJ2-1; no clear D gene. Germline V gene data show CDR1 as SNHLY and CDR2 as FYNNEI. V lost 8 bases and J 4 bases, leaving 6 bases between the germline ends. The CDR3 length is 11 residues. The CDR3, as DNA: TGTGCCAGCCAGATTTACAATGAGCAGTTCTTC. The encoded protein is CASQIYNEQFF.

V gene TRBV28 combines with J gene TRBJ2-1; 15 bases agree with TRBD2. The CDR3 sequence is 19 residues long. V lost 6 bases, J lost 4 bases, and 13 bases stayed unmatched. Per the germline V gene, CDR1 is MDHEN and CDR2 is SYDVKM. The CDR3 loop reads CASRRDGTSGGNLYNEQFF. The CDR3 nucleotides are TGTGCCAGCAGACGAGACGGGACTAGCGGGGGGAATTTATACAATGAGCAGTTCTTC.